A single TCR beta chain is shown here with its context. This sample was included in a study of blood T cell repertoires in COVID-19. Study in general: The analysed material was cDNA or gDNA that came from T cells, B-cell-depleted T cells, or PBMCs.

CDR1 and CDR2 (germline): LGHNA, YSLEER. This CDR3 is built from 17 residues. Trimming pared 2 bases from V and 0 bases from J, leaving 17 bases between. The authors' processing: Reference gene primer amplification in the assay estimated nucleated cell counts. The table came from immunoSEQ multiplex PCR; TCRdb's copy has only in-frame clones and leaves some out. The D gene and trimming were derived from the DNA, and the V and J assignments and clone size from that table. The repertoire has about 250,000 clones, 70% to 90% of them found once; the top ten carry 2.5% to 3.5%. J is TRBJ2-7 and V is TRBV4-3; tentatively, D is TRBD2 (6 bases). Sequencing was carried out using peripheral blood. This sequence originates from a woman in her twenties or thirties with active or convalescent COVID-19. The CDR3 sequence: CASSQTSAAGRSYEQYF. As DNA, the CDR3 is TGCGCCAGCAGCCAAACGTCAGCGGCGGGGCGCTCCTACGAGCAGTACTTC.